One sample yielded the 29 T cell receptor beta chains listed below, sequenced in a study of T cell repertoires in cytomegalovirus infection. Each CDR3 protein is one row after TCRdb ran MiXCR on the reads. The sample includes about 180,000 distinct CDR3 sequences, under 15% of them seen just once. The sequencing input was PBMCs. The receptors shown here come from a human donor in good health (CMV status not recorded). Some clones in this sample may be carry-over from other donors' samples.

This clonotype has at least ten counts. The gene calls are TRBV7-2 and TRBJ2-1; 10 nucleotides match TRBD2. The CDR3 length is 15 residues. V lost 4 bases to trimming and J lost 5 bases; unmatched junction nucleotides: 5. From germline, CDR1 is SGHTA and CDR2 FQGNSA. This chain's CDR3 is CASSSRTSGNNEQFF. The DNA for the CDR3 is TGTGCCAGCAGCTCTCGGACTAGCGGAAACAATGAGCAGTTCTTC.

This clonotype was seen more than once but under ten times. The chain's CDR3 is CASARGVLMNTEAFF. In DNA form, the CDR3 reads TGTGCCAGCGCCCGTGGGGTACTAATGAACACTGAAGCTTTCTTT. V is TRBV19 and J is TRBJ1-1; D call uncertain. This CDR3 contains 15 residues. V lost 9 bases, J lost 0 bases, and 17 bases lay in between. Germline values: CDR1 LNHDA, CDR2 SQIVND (reference sequence).

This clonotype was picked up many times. The CDR3 nucleotides are TGTGCCAGCAGCTTAGTTGCGGAAAGCACAGATACGCAGTATTTT. Residues: CASSLVAESTDTQYF. The V call is TRBV7-2, the J call TRBJ2-3; D is ambiguous. The CDR3 consists of 15 residues. Trimming took off 1 base at V and 0 bases at J, with 8 bases between the two ends. Germline V gene lookup returns CDR1 SGHTA and CDR2 FQGNSA.

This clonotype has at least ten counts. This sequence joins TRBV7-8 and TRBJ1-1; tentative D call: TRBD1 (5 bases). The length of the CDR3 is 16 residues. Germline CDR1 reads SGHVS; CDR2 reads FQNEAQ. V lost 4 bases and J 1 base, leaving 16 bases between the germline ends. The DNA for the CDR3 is TGTGCCAGCAGCTCTCGCCGGGGCTACCAGAACACTGAAGCTTTCTTT. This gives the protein CASSSRRGYQNTEAFF. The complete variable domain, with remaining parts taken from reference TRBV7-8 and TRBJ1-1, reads GAGVSQSPRYKVAKRGQDVALRCDPISGHVSLFWYQQALGQGPEFLTYFQNEAQLDKSGLPSDRFFAERPEGSVSTLKIQRTQQEDSAVYLCASSSRRGYQNTEAFFGQGTRLTVV.

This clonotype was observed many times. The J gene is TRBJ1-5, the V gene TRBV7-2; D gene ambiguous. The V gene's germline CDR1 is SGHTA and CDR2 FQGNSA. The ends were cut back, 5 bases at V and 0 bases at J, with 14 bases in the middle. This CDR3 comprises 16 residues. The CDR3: CASSLLGTDSNQPQHF. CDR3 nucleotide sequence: TGTGCCAGCAGCCTTCTAGGAACGGATAGCAATCAGCCCCAGCATTTT.

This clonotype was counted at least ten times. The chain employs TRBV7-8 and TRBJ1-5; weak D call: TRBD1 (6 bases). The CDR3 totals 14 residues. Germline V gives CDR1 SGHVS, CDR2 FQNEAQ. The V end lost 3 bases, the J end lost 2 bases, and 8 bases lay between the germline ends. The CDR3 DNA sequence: TGTGCCAGCAGCTTCCCAGGGGGCAATCAGCCCCAGCATTTT. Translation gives CASSFPGGNQPQHF.

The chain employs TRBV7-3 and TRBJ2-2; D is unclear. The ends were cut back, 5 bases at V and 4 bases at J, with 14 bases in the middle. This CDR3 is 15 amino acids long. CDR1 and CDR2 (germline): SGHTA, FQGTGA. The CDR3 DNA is TGTGCCAGCAGCCTCCCCTCGCTTTCCACCGGGGAGCTGTTTTTT. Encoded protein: CASSLPSLSTGELFF. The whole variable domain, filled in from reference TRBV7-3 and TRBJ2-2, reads GAGVSQTPSNKVTEKGKYVELRCDPISGHTALYWYRQSLGQGPEFLIYFQGTGAADDSGLPNDRFFAVRPEGSVSTLKIQRTERGDSAVYLCASSLPSLSTGELFFGEGSRLTVL.

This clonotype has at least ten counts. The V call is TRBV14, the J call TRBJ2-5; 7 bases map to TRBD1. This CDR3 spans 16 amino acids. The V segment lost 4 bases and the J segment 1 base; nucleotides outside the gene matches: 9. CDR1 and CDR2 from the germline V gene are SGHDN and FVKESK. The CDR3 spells CASSPMPRGIQETQYF. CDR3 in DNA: TGTGCCAGCAGCCCCATGCCCAGGGGGATCCAAGAGACCCAGTACTTC.

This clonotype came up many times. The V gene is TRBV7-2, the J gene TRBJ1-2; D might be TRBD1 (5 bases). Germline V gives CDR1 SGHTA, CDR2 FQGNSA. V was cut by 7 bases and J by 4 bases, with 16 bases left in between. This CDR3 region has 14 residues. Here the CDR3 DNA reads TGTGCCAGCAAATCCCCAGGGACTACCTATGGCTACACCTTC. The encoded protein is CASKSPGTTYGYTF.

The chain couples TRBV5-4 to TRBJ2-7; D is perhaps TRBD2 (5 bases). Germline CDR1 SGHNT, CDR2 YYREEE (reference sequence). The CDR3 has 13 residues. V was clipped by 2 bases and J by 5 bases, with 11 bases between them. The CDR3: CASSFSSRDEQYF. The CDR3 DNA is TGTGCCAGCAGCTTCTCGTCGAGGGACGAGCAGTACTTC.

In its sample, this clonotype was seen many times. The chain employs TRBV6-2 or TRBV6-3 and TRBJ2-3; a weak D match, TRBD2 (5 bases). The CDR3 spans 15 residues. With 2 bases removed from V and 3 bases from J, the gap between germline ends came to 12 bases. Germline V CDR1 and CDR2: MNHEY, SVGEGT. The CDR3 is CASSYLGGVTDTQYF. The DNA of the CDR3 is TGTGCCAGCAGTTACCTAGGAGGAGTTACAGATACGCAGTATTTT.

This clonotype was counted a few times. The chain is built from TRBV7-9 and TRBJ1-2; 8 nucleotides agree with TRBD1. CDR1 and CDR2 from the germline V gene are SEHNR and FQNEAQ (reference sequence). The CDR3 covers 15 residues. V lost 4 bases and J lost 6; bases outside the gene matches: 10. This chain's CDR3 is CASSSFPGGADGYTF. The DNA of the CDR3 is TGTGCCAGCAGCTCATTTCCAGGGGGCGCGGATGGCTACACCTTC.

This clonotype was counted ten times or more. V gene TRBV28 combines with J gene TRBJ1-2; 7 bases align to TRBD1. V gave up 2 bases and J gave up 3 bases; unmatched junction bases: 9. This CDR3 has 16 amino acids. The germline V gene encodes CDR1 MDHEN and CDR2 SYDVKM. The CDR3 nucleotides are TGTGCCAGCAGTTTAAAAGGGGGCGCGGGGGACTATGGCTACACCTTC. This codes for CASSLKGGAGDYGYTF.

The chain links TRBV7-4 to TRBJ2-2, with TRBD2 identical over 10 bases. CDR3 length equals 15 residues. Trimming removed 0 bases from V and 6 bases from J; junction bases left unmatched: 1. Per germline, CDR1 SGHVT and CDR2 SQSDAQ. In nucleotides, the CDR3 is TGTGCCAGCAGCTTAGCGCTAGCGGGAGCCGGGGAGCTGTTTTTT. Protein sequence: CASSLALAGAGELFF.

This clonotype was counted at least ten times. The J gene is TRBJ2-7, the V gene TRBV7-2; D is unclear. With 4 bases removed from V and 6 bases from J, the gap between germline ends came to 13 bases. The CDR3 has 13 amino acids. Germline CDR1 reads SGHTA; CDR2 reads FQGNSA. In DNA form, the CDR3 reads TGTGCCAGCAGCTCCACCCCTTCCCTCGAGCAGTACTTC. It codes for CASSSTPSLEQYF.

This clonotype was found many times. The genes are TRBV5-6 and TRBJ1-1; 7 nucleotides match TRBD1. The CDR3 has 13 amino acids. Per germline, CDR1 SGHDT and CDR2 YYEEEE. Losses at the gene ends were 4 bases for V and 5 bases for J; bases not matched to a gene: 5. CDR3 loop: CASSPTGKTEAFF. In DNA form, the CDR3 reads TGTGCCAGCAGCCCGACAGGGAAGACTGAAGCTTTCTTT.

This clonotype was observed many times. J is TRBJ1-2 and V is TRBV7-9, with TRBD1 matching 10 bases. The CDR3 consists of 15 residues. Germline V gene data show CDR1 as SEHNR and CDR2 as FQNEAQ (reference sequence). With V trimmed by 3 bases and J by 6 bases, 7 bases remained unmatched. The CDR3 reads CASSFGTGERDGYTF. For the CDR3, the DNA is TGTGCCAGCAGCTTCGGGACAGGGGAGAGGGATGGCTACACCTTC.

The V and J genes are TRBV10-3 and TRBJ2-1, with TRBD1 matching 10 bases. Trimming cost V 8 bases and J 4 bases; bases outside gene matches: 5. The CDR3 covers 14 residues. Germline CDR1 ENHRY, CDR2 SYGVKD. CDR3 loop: CAISDRGAYNEQFF. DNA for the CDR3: TGTGCCATCTCGGACAGGGGGGCTTACAATGAGCAGTTCTTC.

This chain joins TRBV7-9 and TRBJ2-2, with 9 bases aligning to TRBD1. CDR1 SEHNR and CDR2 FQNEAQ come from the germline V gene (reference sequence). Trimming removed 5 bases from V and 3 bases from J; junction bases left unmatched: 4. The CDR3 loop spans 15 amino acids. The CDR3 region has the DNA TGTGCCAGCAGCCTTTGGGACAGGGACACCGGGGAGCTGTTTTTT. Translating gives CASSLWDRDTGELFF.

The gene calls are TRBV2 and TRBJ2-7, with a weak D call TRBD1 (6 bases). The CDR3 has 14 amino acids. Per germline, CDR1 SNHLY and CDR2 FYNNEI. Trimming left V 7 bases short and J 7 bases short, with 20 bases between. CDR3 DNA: TGTGCCAGCACCGACTTGAGGGGGTTTAGGGAGCAGTACTTC. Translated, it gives CASTDLRGFREQYF. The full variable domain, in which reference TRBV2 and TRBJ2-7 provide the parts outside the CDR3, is EPEVTQTPSHQVTQMGQEVILRCVPISNHLYFYWYRQILGQKVEFLVSFYNNEISEKSEIFDDQFSVERPDGSNFTLKIRSTKLEDSAMYFCASTDLRGFREQYFGPGTRLTVT.

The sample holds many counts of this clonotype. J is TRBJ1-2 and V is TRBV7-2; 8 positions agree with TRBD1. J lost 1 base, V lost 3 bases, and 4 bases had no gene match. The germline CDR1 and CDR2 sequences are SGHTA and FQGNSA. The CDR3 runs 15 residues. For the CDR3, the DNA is TGTGCCAGCAGCTTGGGACAGGCCTATAACTATGGCTACACCTTC. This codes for CASSLGQAYNYGYTF.

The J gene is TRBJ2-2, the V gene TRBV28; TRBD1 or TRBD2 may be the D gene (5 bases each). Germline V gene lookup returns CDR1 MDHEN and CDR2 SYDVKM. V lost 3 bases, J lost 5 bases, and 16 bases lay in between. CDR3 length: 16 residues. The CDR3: CASSFRGPGITGELFF. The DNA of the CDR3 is TGTGCCAGCAGTTTTCGGGGACCAGGGATAACCGGGGAGCTGTTTTTT.

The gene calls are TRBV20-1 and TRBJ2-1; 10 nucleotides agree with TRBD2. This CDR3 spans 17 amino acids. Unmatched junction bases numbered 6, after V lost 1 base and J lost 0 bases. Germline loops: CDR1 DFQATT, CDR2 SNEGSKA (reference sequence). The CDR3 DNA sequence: TGCAGTGCTAGAGTAAAAGCGGGAGGGAACTCCTACAATGAGCAGTTCTTC. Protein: CSARVKAGGNSYNEQFF.

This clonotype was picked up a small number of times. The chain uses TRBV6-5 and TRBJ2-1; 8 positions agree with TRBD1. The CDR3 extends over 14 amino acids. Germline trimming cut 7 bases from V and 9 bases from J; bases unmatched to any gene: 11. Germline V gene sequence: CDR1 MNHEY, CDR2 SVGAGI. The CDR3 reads CASNMDRARGEQFF. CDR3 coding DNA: TGTGCCAGCAATATGGACAGGGCTAGAGGTGAGCAGTTCTTC.

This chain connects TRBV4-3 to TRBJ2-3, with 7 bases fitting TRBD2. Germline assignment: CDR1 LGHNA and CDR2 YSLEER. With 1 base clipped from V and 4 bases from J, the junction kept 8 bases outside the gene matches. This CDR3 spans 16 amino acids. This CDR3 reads CASSQGGLAEADTQYF. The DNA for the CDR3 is TGCGCCAGCAGCCAAGGTGGTCTAGCGGAAGCAGATACGCAGTATTTT.

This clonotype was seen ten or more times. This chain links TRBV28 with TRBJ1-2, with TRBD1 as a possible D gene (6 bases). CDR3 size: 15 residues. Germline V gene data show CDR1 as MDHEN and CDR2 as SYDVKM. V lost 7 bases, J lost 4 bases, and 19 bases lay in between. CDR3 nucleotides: TGTGCCAGCAACACCTTTGGGGACATAACCTATGGCTACACCTTC. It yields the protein CASNTFGDITYGYTF.

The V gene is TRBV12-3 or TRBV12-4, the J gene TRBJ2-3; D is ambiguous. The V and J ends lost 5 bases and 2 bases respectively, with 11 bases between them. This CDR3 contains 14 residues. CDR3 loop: CASSEWWNTDTQYF. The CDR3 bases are TGTGCCAGCAGTGAGTGGTGGAACACAGATACGCAGTATTTT.

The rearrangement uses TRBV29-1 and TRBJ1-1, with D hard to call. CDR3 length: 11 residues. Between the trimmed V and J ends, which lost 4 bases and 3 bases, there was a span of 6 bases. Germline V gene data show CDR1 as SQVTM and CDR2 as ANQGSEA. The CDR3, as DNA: TGCAGCGTTGGGGTGGACACTGAAGCTTTCTTT. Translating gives CSVGVDTEAFF.

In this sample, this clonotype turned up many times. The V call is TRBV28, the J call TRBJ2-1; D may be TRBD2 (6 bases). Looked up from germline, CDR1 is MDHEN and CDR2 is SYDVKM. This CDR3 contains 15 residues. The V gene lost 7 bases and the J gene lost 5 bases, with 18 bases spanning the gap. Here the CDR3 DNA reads TGTGCCAGCATCCCCTCGACGGGACTCCACAATGAGCAGTTCTTC. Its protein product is CASIPSTGLHNEQFF.